This T cell receptor (beta chain) was recovered during a study of CD8 T cells in ankylosing spondylitis. Study results and caveats: Made up of 7 to 9 highly homologous variants, a TCR beta motif appeared characteristic of ankylosing spondylitis blood. As for the disease-linked clones, they showed a CD8+ phenotype and occurred at relatively low frequencies in peripheral blood.

Germline lookup yields CDR1 LGHDT and CDR2 YNNKEL (reference sequence). The CDR3 length is 11 residues. Trimming removed 0 bases from V and 7 bases from J, with 3 bases in between. As for this clonotype: No antigen is known for it.

Construction of TCR beta libraries was performed using quantitative 5'-RACE with molecular barcodes. TCRdb re-called the 5' RACE reads through MiXCR, storing one row per CDR3 protein. This repertoire shows hundreds of thousands of distinct CDR3 sequences, roughly a quarter found once; its top ten account for over 0.8%. Material for sequencing was blood, either unsorted or a sorted T cell fraction (not recorded which). The receptor comes from a male donor with ankylosing spondylitis. The chain uses TRBV3-1 and TRBJ1-1; D is undetermined. The CDR3: CASSQDIEAFF. CDR3 DNA sequence: TGTGCCAGCAGCCAAGATATTGAAGCTTTCTTT. The entire variable domain, with the rest obtained from reference TRBV3-1 and TRBJ1-1, is as follows: DTAVSQTPKYLVTQMGNDKSIKCEQNLGHDTMYWYKQDSKKFLKIMFSYNNKELIINETVPNRFSPKSPDKAHLNLHINSLELGDSAVYFCASSQDIEAFFGQGTRLTVV.